The entry below describes one T cell receptor beta chain. What it binds is unknown. This entry is derived from a study of radiotherapy plus CTLA-4 blockade in lung cancer. Background on the study: Objective responses were recorded in roughly 17% of patients, with disease control recorded in approximately 32%. Study-wide points: The best prediction of response reportedly came from early blood T cell clone dynamics, with interferon-beta. Expansion of tumor-derived TCR clones was observed in blood after radiotherapy plus ipilimumab.

Measured with immunoSEQ multiplex PCR; TCRdb has only the in-frame clones, and not every one. The table lists some 50,000 clones, about four fifths of them singletons, with 4.8% in the top ten. This CDR3 has 15 residues. CDR1 SGHVS and CDR2 FQNEAQ come from the germline V gene. With 4 bases removed from V and 1 base from J, the gap between germline ends came to 13 bases. CTLA-4 blockade using ipilimumab, together with focal radiation, was received by patients with chemo-refractory metastatic non-small-cell lung cancer. The chain links TRBV7-8 to TRBJ1-1, with a possible D match to TRBD1 (6 bases). The sample here was peripheral blood, taken from a patient treated with radiotherapy plus ipilimumab. The receptor's source is a human donor with non-small cell lung cancer whose response to radiotherapy plus ipilimumab could not be evaluated. CDR3 bases: TGTGCCAGCAGCTCCAACAGGGCCGGGAACACTGAAGCTTTCTTT. Encoded protein: CASSSNRAGNTEAFF.